The next 18 T cell receptor beta chains were all read from a single sample in a study of blood T cell repertoires in COVID-19. Only in-frame clones appear in the TCRdb table, and some are missing; sequencing was by immunoSEQ multiplex PCR. Of 55,000 to 85,000 clones detected, approximately 80% appear once; the ten largest clones hold roughly 0.83%. The sample taken for sequencing was peripheral blood. These receptors were obtained from a woman in her sixties or seventies with acute or convalescent COVID-19.

This clone has a handful of counts. This chain links TRBV19 with TRBJ2-5, with TRBD2 matching over 10 bases. This CDR3 is built from 14 residues. Germline trimming cut 5 bases from V and 3 bases from J; bases unmatched to any gene: 3. The germline V gene has CDR1 LNHDA and CDR2 SQIVND (reference sequence). The chain's CDR3 is CASSASGSKETQYF. The CDR3 DNA reads as TGTGCCAGTAGTGCTAGCGGGAGTAAAGAGACCCAGTACTTC.

This rearrangement joins TRBV28 to TRBJ1-1; TRBD1 agrees at 8 bases. Per germline, CDR1 MDHEN and CDR2 SYDVKM. The V and J ends lost 5 bases and 4 bases, in that order; junction bases with no gene match: 6. This CDR3 spans 14 amino acids. The CDR3 nucleotides read TGTGCCAGCAGTCCCCGGGACAGGAGCACTGAAGCTTTCTTT. This sequence encodes CASSPRDRSTEAFF.

CDR3 nucleotide sequence: TGTGCCAGCTCACCACCGATATCGCGGGGGCGGCCAGATACGCAGTATTTT. Its translation is CASSPPISRGRPDTQYF. The genes are TRBV18 and TRBJ2-3; D is perhaps TRBD2 (7 bases). This CDR3 comprises 17 residues. The V end was cut by 0 bases, the J end by 4 bases, with 17 bases between. Per germline, CDR1 KGHSH and CDR2 LQKENI.

This clone has just one count. This chain links TRBV5-1 with TRBJ2-3, with D tentatively TRBD1 (6 bases). The CDR3 totals 15 residues. Trimming removed 0 bases at V and 0 bases at J, with 8 bases between. The germline CDR1 and CDR2 sequences are SGHRS and YFSETQ. This CDR3 is CASSLDQGSTDTQYF. Here the CDR3 DNA reads TGCGCCAGCAGCTTGGACCAGGGGAGCACAGATACGCAGTATTTT.

This chain links TRBV25-1 with TRBJ2-7; D gene ambiguous. Germline V gene data show CDR1 as MGHDK and CDR2 as SYGVNS. CDR3 size: 12 residues. V lost 8 bases and J lost 6, with 14 bases in between. The CDR3 DNA sequence: TGTGCCAGCTCCCTCGTCCCGGGCGAGCAGTACTTC. It is translated as CASSLVPGEQYF.

This clone was counted a single time. V is TRBV19 and J is TRBJ2-2; D might be TRBD1 (6 bases). V was shortened by 3 bases and J by 5 bases, with 10 bases between the two germline ends. Germline assignment: CDR1 LNHDA and CDR2 SQIVND (reference sequence). The length of the CDR3 is 14 residues. The CDR3 DNA reads TGTGCCAGTAGTATGGGACAACCGACCGGGGAGCTGTTTTTT. Translated: CASSMGQPTGELFF.

V gene TRBV27 combines with J gene TRBJ1-1, with a weak D call TRBD1 (5 bases). Looked up from germline, CDR1 is MNHEY and CDR2 is SMNVEV (reference sequence). The CDR3 contains 13 residues. V dropped 3 bases and J dropped 5 bases, with 10 bases sitting between them. CDR3 protein: CASSFREGTEAFF. DNA of the CDR3: TGTGCCAGCAGTTTCCGGGAGGGGACTGAAGCTTTCTTT.

This clone was found a few times. The chain joins TRBV3-1 (or the pseudogene TRBV3-2) to TRBJ2-7; 9 nucleotides line up with TRBD1. The length of the CDR3 is 13 residues. Germline V lookup: CDR1 LGHDT, CDR2 YNNKEL (reference sequence). V shed 4 bases and J 3 bases; nucleotides not matched to a gene: 1. Here the CDR3 reads CASSLTGGYEQYF. Here the CDR3 DNA reads TGTGCCAGCAGCCTGACAGGGGGCTACGAGCAGTACTTC.

The chain uses TRBV5-1 and TRBJ2-3; 9 nucleotides match TRBD2. V lost 8 bases, J lost 2 bases, and 6 bases stayed unmatched. Germline CDR1 SGHRS, CDR2 YFSETQ. The CDR3 length is 14 residues. CDR3 amino acids: CASSSGEFTDTQYF. CDR3 in DNA: TGCGCCAGTTCTAGCGGGGAATTCACAGATACGCAGTATTTT.

V gene TRBV6-6 combines with J gene TRBJ2-3, with D hard to call. The CDR3 is 16 residues long. V was clipped by 5 bases and J by 0 bases, with 15 bases between them. In germline, CDR1 is MNHNY, CDR2 SVGAGI (reference sequence). The CDR3 loop reads CASSNPDGASTDTQYF. CDR3 sequence (DNA): TGTGCCAGCAGTAACCCAGATGGAGCTAGCACAGATACGCAGTATTTT.

The genes are TRBV27 and TRBJ1-3, with D uncertain. Deletions cut 2 bases from V and 1 base from J, with 6 bases between. Germline CDR1 MNHEY, CDR2 SMNVEV (reference sequence). CDR3 length: 14 residues. The CDR3 nucleotides are TGTGCCAGCAGTTTAACGGGTTCTGGAAACACCATATATTTT. Amino acid sequence: CASSLTGSGNTIYF.

The gene calls are TRBV4-1 and TRBJ1-5, with 7 bases fitting TRBD1. CDR3 length equals 16 residues. Germline values: CDR1 MGHRA, CDR2 YSYEKL. The trim removed 1 base at V and 2 bases at J, leaving 5 bases unmatched. CDR3 sequence (DNA): TGCGCCAGCAGCCAAGGGGGGACAGTCGGCAATCAGCCCCAGCATTTT. It is translated as CASSQGGTVGNQPQHF.

The rearrangement joins TRBV19 to TRBJ1-4; a weak D match, TRBD1 (6 bases). The CDR3 extends over 13 amino acids. Trimming pared 3 bases from V and 11 bases from J, leaving 13 bases between. Germline-derived CDR1 and CDR2 are LNHDA and SQIVND (reference sequence). In nucleotides, the CDR3 is TGTGCCAGTAGTATTATACAGGGCCGGAAACTGTTTTTT. Translated: CASSIIQGRKLFF.

V is TRBV5-1 and J is TRBJ2-2; D possibly corresponds to TRBD2 (5 bases). The CDR3 has 16 residues. CDR1 is SGHRS, CDR2 YFSETQ, per germline. Trimming took off 0 bases at V and 5 bases at J, with 14 bases between the two ends. The CDR3 nucleotides are TGCGCCAGCAGCTTGGGCTCCGGGTGGGAGACCGGGGAGCTGTTTTTT. Residues: CASSLGSGWETGELFF.

This clone was found a few times. The chain couples TRBV18 to TRBJ1-2, with 8 bases fitting TRBD1. From germline, CDR1 is KGHSH and CDR2 LQKENI. The trim removed 5 bases at V and 7 bases at J, leaving 6 bases unmatched. This CDR3 has 13 residues. The CDR3 bases are TGTGCCAGCTCAGGACAGGGTGATGCTGGCTACACCTTC. It is translated as CASSGQGDAGYTF. Full variable domain (outside the CDR3, taken from reference TRBV18 and TRBJ1-2): NAGVMQNPRHLVRRRGQEARLRCSPMKGHSHVYWYRQLPEEGLKFMVYLQKENIIDESGMPKERFSAEFPKEGPSILRIQQVVRGDSAAYFCASSGQGDAGYTFGSGTRLTVV.

The chain joins TRBV27 to TRBJ2-1; 10 positions agree with TRBD2. From germline, CDR1 is MNHEY and CDR2 SMNVEV (reference sequence). This CDR3 contains 17 residues. The J segment lost 5 bases and the V segment lost 3 bases, leaving 10 bases of the junction unmatched. CDR3 nucleotide sequence: TGTGCCAGCAGTTTTATCATCACTAGCGGGATTGACAATGAGCAGTTCTTC. It yields the protein CASSFIITSGIDNEQFF.

This chain connects TRBV9 to TRBJ2-5; 7 bases line up with TRBD2. V was clipped by 0 bases and J by 1 base; unmatched bases: 3. The germline V gene encodes CDR1 SGDLS and CDR2 YYNGEE. The CDR3 consists of 15 residues. The DNA for the CDR3 is TGTGCCAGCAGCGTAGGGCGGGAGCTCCAAGAGACCCAGTACTTC. Residues: CASSVGRELQETQYF. Filled out from reference TRBV9 and TRBJ2-5, the complete variable domain reads DSGVTQTPKHLITATGQRVTLRCSPRSGDLSVYWYQQSLDQGLQFLIQYYNGEERAKGNILERFSAQQFPDLHSELNLSSLELGDSALYFCASSVGRELQETQYFGPGTRLLVL.

Only one count was recorded for this clone. CDR3 in DNA: TGCGCCAGCAGAATCAGACAGGGAGGTGGTGAGCAGTTCTTC. Residues: CASRIRQGGGEQFF. This chain uses TRBV5-1 with TRBJ2-1, with D tentatively TRBD1 (7 bases). V lost 5 bases, J lost 9 bases, and 18 bases lay in between. Germline CDR1 reads SGHRS; CDR2 reads YFSETQ. CDR3 length: 14 residues.